This T cell receptor (beta chain) is drawn from a study of T-cell reconstitution after alpha-beta-depleted transplantation in children. Preparation of the TCRbeta library was carried out with unique molecular identifiers. TCRdb fed the PCR reads into MiXCR, producing one record per CDR3 protein. The data show about 32,000 distinct CDR3 sequences, about 7% seen once. Study findings and constraints: T-cell counts and diversity at one year post-transplant came mainly from newly produced T cells. As was reported, about two months after transplant, alpha-beta T cells came from several hundred expanded graft clones. Some patients' high day-60 TCRbeta diversity was attributed to recipient cells surviving conditioning.

This clonotype was seen ten or more times. Its matching antigen is unknown. Trimming shortened V by 2 bases and J by 2 bases, and 8 bases separated the two germline ends. Germline lookup yields CDR1 SGHDT and CDR2 YYEEEE. The CDR3 consists of 14 residues. This clonotype originated in a child younger than two who had a stem cell transplant for acute myeloid leukemia, so the T cells may come from the graft donor. The genes are TRBV5-6 and TRBJ1-5; no firm D call. The input for sequencing was peripheral blood, taken 60 days after TCRalphabeta/CD19-depleted stem cell transplant. The CDR3 DNA sequence: TGTGCCAGCAGCTTAGACGGTGGCAATCAGCCCCAGCATTTT. Its translation is CASSLDGGNQPQHF.